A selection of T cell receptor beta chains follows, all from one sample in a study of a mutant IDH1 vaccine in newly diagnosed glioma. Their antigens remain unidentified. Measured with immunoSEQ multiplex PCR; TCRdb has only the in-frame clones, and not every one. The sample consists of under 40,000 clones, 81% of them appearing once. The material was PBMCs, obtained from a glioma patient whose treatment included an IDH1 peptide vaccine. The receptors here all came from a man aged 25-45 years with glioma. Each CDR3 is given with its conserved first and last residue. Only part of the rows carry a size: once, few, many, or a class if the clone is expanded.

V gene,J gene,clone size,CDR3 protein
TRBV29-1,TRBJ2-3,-,CSVEPTFSGVGDTQYF
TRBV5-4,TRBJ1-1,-,CASSSDPGNTEAFF
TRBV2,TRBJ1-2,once,CASRQELYGYTF
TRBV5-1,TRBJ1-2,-,CASSPSPGQGSGGYTF
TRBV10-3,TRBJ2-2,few,CAITQDTIGELFF
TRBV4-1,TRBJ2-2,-,CASSHGGTWTGELFF
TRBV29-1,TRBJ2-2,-,CSAREWGTGELFF
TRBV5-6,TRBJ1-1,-,CASSLLLRGGNTEAFF
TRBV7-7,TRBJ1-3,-,CASSSSQGGGNTIYF
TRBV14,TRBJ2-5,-,CASSRRKGWNQETQYF
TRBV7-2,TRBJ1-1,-,CASSRSTGVVTEAFF
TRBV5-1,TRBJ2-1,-,CASSLGGNVYNEQFF
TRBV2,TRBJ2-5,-,CASSGQETQYF
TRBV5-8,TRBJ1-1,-,CASSLYTGTYGGTEAFF
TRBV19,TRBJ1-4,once,CASSTLTGEKLFF
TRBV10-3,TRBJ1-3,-,CAISESGSNSGNTIYF
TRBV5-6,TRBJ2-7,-,CASSLVWDEQYF
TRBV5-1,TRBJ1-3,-,CASSAGGSYGSGNTIYF
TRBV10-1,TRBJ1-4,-,CASSPDRGSEKLFF
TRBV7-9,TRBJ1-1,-,CASSFTGSTEAFF